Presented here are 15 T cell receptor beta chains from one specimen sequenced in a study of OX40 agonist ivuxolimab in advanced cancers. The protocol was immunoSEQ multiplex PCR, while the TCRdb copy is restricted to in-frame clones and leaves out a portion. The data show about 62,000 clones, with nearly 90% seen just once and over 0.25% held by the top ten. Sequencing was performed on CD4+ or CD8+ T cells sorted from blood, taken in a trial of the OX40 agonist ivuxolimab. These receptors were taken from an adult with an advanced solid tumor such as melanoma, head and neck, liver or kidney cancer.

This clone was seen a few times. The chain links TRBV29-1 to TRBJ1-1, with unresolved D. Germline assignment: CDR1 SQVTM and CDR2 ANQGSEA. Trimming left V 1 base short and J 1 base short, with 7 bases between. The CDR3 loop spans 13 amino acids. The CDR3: CSVEGTANTEAFF. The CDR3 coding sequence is TGCAGCGTTGAAGGGACTGCGAACACTGAAGCTTTCTTT.

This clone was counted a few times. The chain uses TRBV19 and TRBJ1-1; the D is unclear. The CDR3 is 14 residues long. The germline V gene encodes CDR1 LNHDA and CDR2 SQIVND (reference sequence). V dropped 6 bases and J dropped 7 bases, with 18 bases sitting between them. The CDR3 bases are TGTGCCAGTAGCGAGGGTTCTGGGAGCTTTGAAGCTTTCTTT. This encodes CASSEGSGSFEAFF.

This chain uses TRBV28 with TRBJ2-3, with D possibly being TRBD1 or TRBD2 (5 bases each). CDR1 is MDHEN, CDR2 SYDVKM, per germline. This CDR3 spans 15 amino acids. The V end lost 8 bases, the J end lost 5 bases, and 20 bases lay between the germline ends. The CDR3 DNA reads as TGTGCCAGCGGAGTTGGGACCCGAACGGGAGATACGCAGTATTTT. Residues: CASGVGTRTGDTQYF.

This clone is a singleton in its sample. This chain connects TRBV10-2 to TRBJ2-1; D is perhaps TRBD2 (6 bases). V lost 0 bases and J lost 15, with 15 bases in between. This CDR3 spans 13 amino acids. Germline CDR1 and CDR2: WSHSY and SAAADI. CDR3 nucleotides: TGCGCCAGCAGTGAGTCTGACGGGAGATACCCGTTCTTC. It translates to CASSESDGRYPFF.

The CDR3 region has the DNA TGTGCCAGTGGAGAATCCTATGAGCCCCAGCATTTT. The encoded protein is CASGESYEPQHF. J is TRBJ1-5 and V is TRBV19; D uncertain. Germline lookup yields CDR1 LNHDA and CDR2 SQIVND (reference sequence). The CDR3 runs 12 residues. Trimming cost V 8 bases and J 8 bases, with 13 bases left between them.

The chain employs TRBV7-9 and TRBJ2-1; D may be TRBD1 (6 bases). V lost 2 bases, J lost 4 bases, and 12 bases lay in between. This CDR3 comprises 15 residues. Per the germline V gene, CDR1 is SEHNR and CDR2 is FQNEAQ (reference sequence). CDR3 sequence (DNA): TGTGCCAGCAGCTTATGGGGGCCCCAATACAATGAGCAGTTCTTC. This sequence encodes CASSLWGPQYNEQFF.

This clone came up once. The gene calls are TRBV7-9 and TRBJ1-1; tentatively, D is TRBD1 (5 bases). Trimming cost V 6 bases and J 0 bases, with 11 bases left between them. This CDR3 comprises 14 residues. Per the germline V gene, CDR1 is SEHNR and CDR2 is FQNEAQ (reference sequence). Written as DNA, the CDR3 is TGTGCCAGCAGTTCCGGGACGGTGAACACTGAAGCTTTCTTT. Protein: CASSSGTVNTEAFF.

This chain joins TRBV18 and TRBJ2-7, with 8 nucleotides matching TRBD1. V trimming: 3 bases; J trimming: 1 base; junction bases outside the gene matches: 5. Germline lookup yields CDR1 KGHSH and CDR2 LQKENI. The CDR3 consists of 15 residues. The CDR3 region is CASSPGQVGSYEQYF. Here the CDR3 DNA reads TGTGCCAGCTCACCGGGACAGGTCGGGTCCTACGAGCAGTACTTC. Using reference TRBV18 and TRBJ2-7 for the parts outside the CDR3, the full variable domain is NAGVMQNPRHLVRRRGQEARLRCSPMKGHSHVYWYRQLPEEGLKFMVYLQKENIIDESGMPKERFSAEFPKEGPSILRIQQVVRGDSAAYFCASSPGQVGSYEQYFGPGTRLTVT.

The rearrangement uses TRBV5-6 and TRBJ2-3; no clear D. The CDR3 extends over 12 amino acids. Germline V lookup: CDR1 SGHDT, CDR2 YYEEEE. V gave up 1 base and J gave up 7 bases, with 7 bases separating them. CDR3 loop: CASSLLANTQYF. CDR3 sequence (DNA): TGTGCCAGCAGCTTGTTAGCAAATACGCAGTATTTT.

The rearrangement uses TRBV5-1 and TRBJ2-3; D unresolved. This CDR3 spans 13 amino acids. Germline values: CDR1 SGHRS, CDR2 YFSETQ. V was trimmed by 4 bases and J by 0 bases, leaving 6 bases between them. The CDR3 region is CASSISSTDTQYF. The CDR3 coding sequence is TGCGCCAGCAGCATCTCGAGCACAGATACGCAGTATTTT. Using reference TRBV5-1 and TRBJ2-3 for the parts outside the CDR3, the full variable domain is KAGVTQTPRYLIKTRGQQVTLSCSPISGHRSVSWYQQTPGQGLQFLFEYFSETQRNKGNFPGRFSGRQFSNSRSEMNVSTLELGDSALYLCASSISSTDTQYFGPGTRLTVL.

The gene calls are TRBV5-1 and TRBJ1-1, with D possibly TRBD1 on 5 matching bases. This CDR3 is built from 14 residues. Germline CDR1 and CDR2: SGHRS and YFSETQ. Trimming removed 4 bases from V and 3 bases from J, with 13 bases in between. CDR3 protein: CASSLELGDTEAFF. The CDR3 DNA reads TGCGCCAGCAGCCTGGAGCTGGGGGACACTGAAGCTTTCTTT.

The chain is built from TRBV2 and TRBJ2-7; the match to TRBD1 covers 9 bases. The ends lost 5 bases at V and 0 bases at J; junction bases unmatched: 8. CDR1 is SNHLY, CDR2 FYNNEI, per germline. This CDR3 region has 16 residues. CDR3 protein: CASSFLGQGFSYEQYF. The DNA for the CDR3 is TGTGCCAGCAGTTTTTTAGGACAGGGGTTCTCCTACGAGCAGTACTTC.

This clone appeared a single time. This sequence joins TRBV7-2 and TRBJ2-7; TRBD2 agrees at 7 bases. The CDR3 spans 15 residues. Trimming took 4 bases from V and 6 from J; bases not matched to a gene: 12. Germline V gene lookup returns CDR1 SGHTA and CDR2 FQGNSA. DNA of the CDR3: TGTGCCAGCAGCTCTCAGACTAGCTCCGGTGGCGAGCAGTACTTC. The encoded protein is CASSSQTSSGGEQYF.

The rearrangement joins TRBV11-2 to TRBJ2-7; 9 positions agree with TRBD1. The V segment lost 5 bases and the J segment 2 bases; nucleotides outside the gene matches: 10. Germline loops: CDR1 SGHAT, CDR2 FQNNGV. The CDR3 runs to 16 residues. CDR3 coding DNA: TGTGCCAGCAGCCCAACTGACAGGGGGGCTCCCTACGAGCAGTACTTC. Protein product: CASSPTDRGAPYEQYF.

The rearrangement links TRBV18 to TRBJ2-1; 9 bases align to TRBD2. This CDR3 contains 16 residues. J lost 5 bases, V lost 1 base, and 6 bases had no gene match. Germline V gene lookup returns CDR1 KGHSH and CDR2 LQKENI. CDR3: CASSPQNSGSNNEQFF. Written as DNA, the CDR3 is TGTGCCAGCTCACCACAAAATAGCGGGAGCAACAATGAGCAGTTCTTC.